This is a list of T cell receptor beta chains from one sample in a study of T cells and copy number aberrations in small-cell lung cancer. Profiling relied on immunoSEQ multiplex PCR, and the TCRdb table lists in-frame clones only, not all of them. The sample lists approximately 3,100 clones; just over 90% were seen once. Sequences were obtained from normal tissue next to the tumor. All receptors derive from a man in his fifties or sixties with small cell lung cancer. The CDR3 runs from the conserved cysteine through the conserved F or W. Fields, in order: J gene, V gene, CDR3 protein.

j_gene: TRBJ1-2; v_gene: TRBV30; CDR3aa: CAWSVRPEGTDGYTF
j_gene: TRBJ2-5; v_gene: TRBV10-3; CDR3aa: CATTDGQGGETQYF
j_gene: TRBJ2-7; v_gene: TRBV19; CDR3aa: CASSIGQGGYEQYF
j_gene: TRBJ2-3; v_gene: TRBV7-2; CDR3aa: CASSLGPGFLDTDTQYF
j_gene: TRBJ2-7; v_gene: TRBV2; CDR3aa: CASRASSSSEQYF
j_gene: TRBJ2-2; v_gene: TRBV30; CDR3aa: CAWSAGVRDAGELFF
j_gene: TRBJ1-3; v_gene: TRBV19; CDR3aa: CASSIEGEQGGNTIYF
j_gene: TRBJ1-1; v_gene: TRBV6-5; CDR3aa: CASSSRGVGNTEAFF
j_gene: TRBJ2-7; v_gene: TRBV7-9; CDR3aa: CASSLGRQGIPYEQYF
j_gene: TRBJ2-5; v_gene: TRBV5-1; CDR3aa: CASSQQGGFLETQYF
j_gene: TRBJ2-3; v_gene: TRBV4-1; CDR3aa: CASSPGGLFEPSTDTQYF
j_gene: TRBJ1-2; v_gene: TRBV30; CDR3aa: CAWQREWGNYGYTF
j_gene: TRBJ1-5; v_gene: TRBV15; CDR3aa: CAISRTGHGQPQHF
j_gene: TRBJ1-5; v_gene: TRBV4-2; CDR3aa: CASSLGDRGQPQHF
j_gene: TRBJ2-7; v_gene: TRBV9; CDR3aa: CASSVYGYGDEQYF
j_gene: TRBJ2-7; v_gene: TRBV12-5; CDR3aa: CASGLVGSGPTYEQYF
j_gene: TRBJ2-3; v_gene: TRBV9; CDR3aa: CASSVGTGVSTDTQYF
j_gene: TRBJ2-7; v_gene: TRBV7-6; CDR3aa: CASSSPRGAWVLEQYF
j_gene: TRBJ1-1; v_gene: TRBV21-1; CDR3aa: CASSKDALRYTEAFF
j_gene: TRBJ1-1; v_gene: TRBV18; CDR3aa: CASSPDTRLNTEAFF
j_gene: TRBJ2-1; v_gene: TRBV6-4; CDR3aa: CASSDSTSGSEQFF
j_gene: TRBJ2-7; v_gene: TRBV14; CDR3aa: CASSPSGQGGLAGSEQYF
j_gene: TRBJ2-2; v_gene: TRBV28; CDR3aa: CASSLKGTGELFF
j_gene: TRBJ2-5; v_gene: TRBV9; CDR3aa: CASSVGSGGPYQETQYF
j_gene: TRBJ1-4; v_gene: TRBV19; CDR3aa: CASSISLGGNEKLFF
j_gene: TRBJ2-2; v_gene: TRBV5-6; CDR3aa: CASSGGGNTGELFF
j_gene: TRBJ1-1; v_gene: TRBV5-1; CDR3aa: CASSLLQGGNTEAFF
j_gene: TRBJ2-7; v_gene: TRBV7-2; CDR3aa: CASSLGASGSRYEQYF
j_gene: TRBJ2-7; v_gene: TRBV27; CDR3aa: CASSLWGAWGEQYF
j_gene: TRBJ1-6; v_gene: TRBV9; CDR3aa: CASSVAYWTDYNSPLHF
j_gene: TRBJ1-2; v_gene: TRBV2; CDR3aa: CASSDGSYGYTF
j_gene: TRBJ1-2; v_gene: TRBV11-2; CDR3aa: CASSSGGGYGYTF
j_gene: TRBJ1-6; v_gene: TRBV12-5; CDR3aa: CASGPQSDSPLHF
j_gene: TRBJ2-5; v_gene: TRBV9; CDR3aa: CASSEQGGYETQYF
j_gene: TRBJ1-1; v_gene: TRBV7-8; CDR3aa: CASSQRGPYEAFF
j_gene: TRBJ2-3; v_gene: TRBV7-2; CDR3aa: CASSPAADTQYF
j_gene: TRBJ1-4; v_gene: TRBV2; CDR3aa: CASSKDRATNEKLFF
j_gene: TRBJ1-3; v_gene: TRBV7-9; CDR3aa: CASGTDSGNTIYF
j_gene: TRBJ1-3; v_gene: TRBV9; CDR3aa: CASSPLSGRTSSGNTIYF
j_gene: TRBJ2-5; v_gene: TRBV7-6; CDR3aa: CASSPSVGGETQYF
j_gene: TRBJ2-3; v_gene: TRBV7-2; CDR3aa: CASSSGLAGGTDTQYF